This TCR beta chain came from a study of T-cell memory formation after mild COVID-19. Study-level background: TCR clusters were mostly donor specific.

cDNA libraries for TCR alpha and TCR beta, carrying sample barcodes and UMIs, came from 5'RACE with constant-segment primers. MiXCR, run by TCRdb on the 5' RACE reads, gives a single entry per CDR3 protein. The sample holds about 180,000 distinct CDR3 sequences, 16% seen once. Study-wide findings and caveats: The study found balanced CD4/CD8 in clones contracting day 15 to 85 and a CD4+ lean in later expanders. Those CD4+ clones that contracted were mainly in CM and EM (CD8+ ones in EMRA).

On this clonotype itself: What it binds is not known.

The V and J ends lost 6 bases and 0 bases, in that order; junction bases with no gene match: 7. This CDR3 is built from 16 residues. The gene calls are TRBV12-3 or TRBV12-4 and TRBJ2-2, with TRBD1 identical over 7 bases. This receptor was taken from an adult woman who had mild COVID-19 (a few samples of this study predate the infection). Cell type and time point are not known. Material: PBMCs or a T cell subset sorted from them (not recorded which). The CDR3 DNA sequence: TGTGCCAGCAGCAAACAGGACAGGCCGAACACCGGGGAGCTGTTTTTT. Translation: CASSKQDRPNTGELFF.